The clone carrying this T cell receptor beta chain was counted many times. The target antigen is unknown. For TCRbeta, the library was prepared with unique molecular identifiers. TCRdb redid the calling of the PCR reads with MiXCR, one entry per CDR3 protein. The sample carries approximately 150,000 distinct CDR3 sequences, around 10% recorded once. This record comes from a study of T-cell reconstitution after alpha-beta-depleted transplantation in children. Study-level findings and limits: One year after transplant, T-cell counts and diversity came mostly from newly produced T cells. For some patients, TCRbeta diversity was high at day 60 because of recipient T cells and thymic progenitors that survived.

The TCR was taken from a female patient aged 2-9 years who had a stem cell transplant for congenital amegakaryocytic thrombocytopenia, so the T cells may come from the graft donor. Material: PBMCs, mostly from graft donor cells, obtained 180 days after TCRalphabeta/CD19-depleted stem cell transplant.

CDR3: CSARAFGHNTGELFF. As DNA, the CDR3 is TGCAGTGCTAGAGCCTTTGGACATAACACCGGGGAGCTGTTTTTT. The rearrangement uses TRBV20-1 and TRBJ2-2; tentative D call: TRBD1 (5 bases). The CDR3 runs 15 residues. Per the germline V gene, CDR1 is DFQATT and CDR2 is SNEGSKA (reference sequence). Trimming removed 1 base at V and 2 bases at J, with 11 bases between.